Listed below are T cell receptor beta chains from one sample, sequenced in a study of T cell responses to AZD1222 COVID-19 vaccine. The data were produced by immunoSEQ multiplex PCR, yet TCRdb's version contains in-frame clones alone and is incomplete. The data show 120,000 to 150,000 clones, approximately 89% seen once. The sequences come from peripheral blood, collected 28 days after the second AZD1222 dose. The receptors originated from an adult who received the AZD1222 COVID-19 vaccine. Each CDR3 is given with its conserved first and last residue. D genes are given only for firm matches. Rows may omit the clone size; those that give it use once, few, many or a size class.

>TRBJ2-7|.|12|TRBV11-3|.
TGTGCCAGCAGCTTCAAAAGATACGAGCAGTACTTC
CASSFKRYEQYF
>TRBJ1-1|.|13|TRBV5-1|.
TGCGCCAGCAGCTACGGGGGGAACACTGAAGCTTTCTTT
CASSYGGNTEAFF
>TRBJ1-6|.|16|TRBV4-1|.
TGCGCCAGCAGCCAGGGGGGAGGAAGGATCCATTCACCCCTCCACTTT
CASSQGGGRIHSPLHF
>TRBJ1-2|.|17|TRBV7-9|.
TGTGCCAGCAGCTTACAGTTCCTCCGGGGGCCAGGGGAGGGCTACACCTTC
CASSLQFLRGPGEGYTF
>TRBJ1-2|.|17|TRBV5-1|.
TGCGCCAGCAGCTTGAATGCGGCAGCCCAGACTAACTATGGCTACACCTTC
CASSLNAAAQTNYGYTF
>TRBJ1-1|.|14|TRBV4-1|.
TGCGCCAGCAGCCCCAGGGGCAGAAACACTGAAGCTTTCTTT
CASSPRGRNTEAFF
>TRBJ2-7|TRBD1|15|TRBV5-4|.
TGTGCCAGCAGCTTGTACGAGGGGGCACTCTACGAGCAGTACTTC
CASSLYEGALYEQYF
>TRBJ1-5|TRBD1|16|TRBV7-2|few
TGTGCCAGCAGCTTTACAGGGGGCACTGTTAATCAGCCCCAGCATTTT
CASSFTGGTVNQPQHF
>TRBJ2-7|TRBD2|15|TRBV5-5|.
TGTGCCAGCAGCTATCTAGCGGGAACTATCTACGAGCAGTACTTC
CASSYLAGTIYEQYF
>TRBJ2-7|.|13|TRBV4-3|.
TGCGCCAGCAGCGCCAGGGGTTCCTACGAGCAGTACTTC
CASSARGSYEQYF
>TRBJ2-5|.|12|TRBV2|.
TGTGCCAGCAAGTGGGACGACAGGACCCAGTACTTC
CASKWDDRTQYF
>TRBJ2-1|TRBD2|17|TRBV5-1|.
TGCGCCAGCAGCTTGGATGGCGCGGGAGGACCTTACAATGAGCAGTTCTTC
CASSLDGAGGPYNEQFF
>TRBJ2-7|.|20|TRBV21-1|.
TGTGCCAGCAGCAAAGAGGACGGACAGGGAAGACACACAACCTACTACGAGCAGTACTTC
CASSKEDGQGRHTTYYEQYF
>TRBJ2-3|.|13|TRBV3-1/TRBV3-2|.
TGTGCCAGCAGCCAAGATACCTCCGGTACGCAGTATTTT
CASSQDTSGTQYF
>TRBJ2-3|TRBD1|18|TRBV7-9|.
TGTGCCAGCAGCCAGGGGATGGCTAGGACAGGGGGCGGAAATACGCAGTATTTT
CASSQGMARTGGGNTQYF
>TRBJ1-3|TRBD1|16|TRBV6-6|.
TGTGCCAGCAGGCCCCGCGACAGGGCTAGAGGAAACACCATATATTTT
CASRPRDRARGNTIYF
>TRBJ2-3|.|17|TRBV6-1|.
TGTGCCAGCAGTGAAATGGGGGAGCGGAGACGCACAGATACGCAGTATTTT
CASSEMGERRRTDTQYF
>TRBJ1-2|.|16|TRBV29-1|few
TGCAGCGCTCTTTCCGGGGGTGGCCCCACTAACTATGGCTACACCTTC
CSALSGGGPTNYGYTF
>TRBJ1-2|.|16|TRBV3-1/TRBV3-2|.
TGTGCCAGCAGCCAAGATCTTTTGGGGTCCCTTTATGGCTACACCTTC
CASSQDLLGSLYGYTF
>TRBJ1-5|TRBD1|14|TRBV19|.
TGTGCCAGTAGTGCAGGGACAGGGAACCAGCCCCAGCATTTT
CASSAGTGNQPQHF
>TRBJ1-5|.|14|TRBV10-3|.
TGTGCCATCAGCAAAGGATCTAGCAATCAGCCCCAGCATTTT
CAISKGSSNQPQHF
>TRBJ1-5|.|14|TRBV6-2/TRBV6-3|.
TGTGCCAGCAGTTACCTCTATAGCAATCAGCCCCAGCATTTT
CASSYLYSNQPQHF
>TRBJ2-5|.|14|TRBV9|.
TGTGCCAGCAGCGTAGGGCTAGACCAAGAGACCCAGTACTTC
CASSVGLDQETQYF
>TRBJ2-5|.|13|TRBV5-4|.
TGTGCCAGCAGCTTGAACTTCCAAGAGACCCAGTACTTC
CASSLNFQETQYF
>TRBJ1-1|TRBD1|17|TRBV7-6|.
TGTGCCAGCAGCTTAGAAGGGGGCGGTAAAATGAACACTGAAGCTTTCTTT
CASSLEGGGKMNTEAFF
>TRBJ1-2|.|14|TRBV7-2|.
TGTGCCAGCAAACCAACCCAGGGAGGAGATGGCTACACCTTC
CASKPTQGGDGYTF
>TRBJ1-1|TRBD1|21|TRBV10-3|.
TGTGCCATCCGACGGGGGGGCTCGGGACAGGGCAGGTATCTTCCGAACACTGAAGCTTTCTTT
CAIRRGGSGQGRYLPNTEAFF
>TRBJ1-1|.|14|TRBV5-3|.
TGTGCCATCGGAGGCGGCACCAAAAGTGGTGAAGCTTTCTTT
CAIGGGTKSGEAFF
>TRBJ1-1|.|14|TRBV29-1|.
TGCAGCGTTGGCAACCGATTAGGTCACACTGAAGCTTTCTTT
CSVGNRLGHTEAFF
>TRBJ1-5|TRBD1|19|TRBV6-4|.
TGTGCCAGCCCTGAAGGCCCGGGACAGGGGGAATATAGCAATCAGCCCCAGCATTTT
CASPEGPGQGEYSNQPQHF
>TRBJ2-1|TRBD2|17|TRBV7-2|once
TGTGCCAGCAGCTTAACTAGCGGGAGTACCTCCTACAATGAGCAGTTCTTC
CASSLTSGSTSYNEQFF
>TRBJ2-1|TRBD2|17|TRBV4-3|once
TGCGCCAGCAGCCACTCAACCGGGACTAGCGGTTACAATGAGCAGTTCTTC
CASSHSTGTSGYNEQFF
>TRBJ1-4|.|16|TRBV18|.
TGTGCCAGCTCACCTGACGACGCCCGGGGAGCGGAAAAACTGTTTTTT
CASSPDDARGAEKLFF
>TRBJ1-1|.|14|TRBV18|.
TGTGCCAGCTCACCACGGAGAATAACTGAGGAGGCTTTCTTT
CASSPRRITEEAFF
>TRBJ1-2|.|14|TRBV15|.
TGTGCCACCAGCAGAGACCTGCAGGGGAATGGCTACACCTTC
CATSRDLQGNGYTF
>TRBJ1-1|.|13|TRBV5-5|.
TGTGCCAGCAGCTTTGGCACTAACACTGAAGCTTTCTTT
CASSFGTNTEAFF
>TRBJ2-6|TRBD1|15|TRBV29-1|.
TGCAGCGTTGAAGGCAGGGGGCAAGGGGCCAACGTCCTGACTTTC
CSVEGRGQGANVLTF
>TRBJ2-7|TRBD1|16|TRBV6-5|.
TGTGCCAGCAGTTACGCCCCTGGGGACAGTGCAGGCGAGCAGTACTTC
CASSYAPGDSAGEQYF
>TRBJ1-1|.|15|TRBV4-1|.
TGCGCCAGCAGCCAAGAGCGCGGGCACACCGGCGGAGCTTTCTTT
CASSQERGHTGGAFF
>TRBJ1-6|.|15|TRBV14|.
TGTGCCAGCAGCCCCAGAGGGCAGGGAAATTCACCCCTCCACTTT
CASSPRGQGNSPLHF
>TRBJ2-3|TRBD2|12|TRBV29-1|.
TGCAGCGCACTAGCGGGCTCAGATACGCAGTATTTT
CSALAGSDTQYF
>TRBJ1-1|TRBD1|12|TRBV11-3|.
TGTGCCAGCAGCTCCAGGGGGGCTGAAGCTTTCTTT
CASSSRGAEAFF
>TRBJ2-2|TRBD1|17|TRBV12-5|once
TGTGCTAGTGGTTTGGGTGGGGGACAGGGACACACCGGGGAGCTGTTTTTT
CASGLGGGQGHTGELFF
>TRBJ1-3|TRBD1|17|TRBV3-1/TRBV3-2|.
TGTGCCAGCAGCCAACTTAGGGGGACAGGGGGCGGAAACACCATATATTTT
CASSQLRGTGGGNTIYF